This T cell receptor (beta chain) was sequenced during a study of blood T cell repertoires in COVID-19. Study details: The cDNA or gDNA used as material had been derived from T cells, B-cell-depleted T cells, or PBMCs.

Authors' analysis steps: Estimated nucleated cell counts came from reference gene primer amplification. Some clones are missing from TCRdb's copy, which holds only in-frame ones; the method was immunoSEQ multiplex PCR. The V and J calls and clone size are taken from that table; D and trimming were inferred from the DNA. This table has under 170,000 clones, approximately 86% appearing once. Trimming took 3 bases from V and 1 from J; bases not matched to a gene: 1. CDR1 is MDHEN, CDR2 SYDVKM, per germline. This CDR3 has 15 residues. The sequence came from a woman in her sixties or seventies with active or convalescent COVID-19. The specimen sequenced was peripheral blood. The chain uses TRBV28 and TRBJ2-2; the match to TRBD1 covers 8 bases. The CDR3 here is CASSLGTGNTGELFF. As DNA, the CDR3 is TGTGCCAGCAGTTTGGGGACAGGGAACACCGGGGAGCTGTTTTTT.